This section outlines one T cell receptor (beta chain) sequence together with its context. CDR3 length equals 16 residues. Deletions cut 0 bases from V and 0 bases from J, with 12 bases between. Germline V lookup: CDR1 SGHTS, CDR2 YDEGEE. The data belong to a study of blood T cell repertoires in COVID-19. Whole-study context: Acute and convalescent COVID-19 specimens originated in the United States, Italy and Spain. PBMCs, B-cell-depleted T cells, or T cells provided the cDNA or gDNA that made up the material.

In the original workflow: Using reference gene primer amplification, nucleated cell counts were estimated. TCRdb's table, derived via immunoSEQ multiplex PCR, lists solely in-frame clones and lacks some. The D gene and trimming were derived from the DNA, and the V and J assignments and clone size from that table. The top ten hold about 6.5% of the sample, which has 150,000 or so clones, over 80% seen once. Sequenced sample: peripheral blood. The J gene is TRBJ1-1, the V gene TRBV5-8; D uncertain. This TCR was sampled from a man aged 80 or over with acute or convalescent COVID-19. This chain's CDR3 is CASSLGSGRMNTEAFF. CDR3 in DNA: TGTGCCAGCAGCTTGGGCTCCGGGAGGATGAACACTGAAGCTTTCTTT.